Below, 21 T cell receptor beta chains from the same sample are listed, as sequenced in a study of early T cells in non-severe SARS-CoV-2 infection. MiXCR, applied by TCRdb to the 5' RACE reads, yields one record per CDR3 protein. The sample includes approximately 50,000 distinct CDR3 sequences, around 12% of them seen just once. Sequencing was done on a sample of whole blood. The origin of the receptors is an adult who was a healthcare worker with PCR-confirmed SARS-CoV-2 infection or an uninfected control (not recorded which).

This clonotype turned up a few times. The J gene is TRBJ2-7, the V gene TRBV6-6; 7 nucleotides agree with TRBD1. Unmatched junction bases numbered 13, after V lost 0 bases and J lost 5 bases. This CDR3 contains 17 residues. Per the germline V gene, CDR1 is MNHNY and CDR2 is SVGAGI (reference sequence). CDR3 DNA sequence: TGTGCCAGCAGTTACTCGAATAAGTTGACAGGGAAGGACGAGCAGTACTTC. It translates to CASSYSNKLTGKDEQYF.

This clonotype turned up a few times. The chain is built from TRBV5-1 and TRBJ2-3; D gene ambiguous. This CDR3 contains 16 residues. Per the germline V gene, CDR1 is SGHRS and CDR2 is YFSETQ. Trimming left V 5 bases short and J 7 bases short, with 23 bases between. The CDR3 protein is CASSTVRKRYSHTQYF. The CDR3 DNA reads TGCGCCAGCAGTACGGTCAGAAAACGGTATTCTCATACGCAGTATTTT.

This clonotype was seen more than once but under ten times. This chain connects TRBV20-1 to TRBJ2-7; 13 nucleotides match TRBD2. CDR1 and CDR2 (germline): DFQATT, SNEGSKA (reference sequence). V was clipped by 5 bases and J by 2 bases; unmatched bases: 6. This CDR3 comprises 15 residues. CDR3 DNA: TGCAGTGCTGCTACACTAGCGGGGGGGCCCTACGAGCAGTACTTC. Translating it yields CSAATLAGGPYEQYF.

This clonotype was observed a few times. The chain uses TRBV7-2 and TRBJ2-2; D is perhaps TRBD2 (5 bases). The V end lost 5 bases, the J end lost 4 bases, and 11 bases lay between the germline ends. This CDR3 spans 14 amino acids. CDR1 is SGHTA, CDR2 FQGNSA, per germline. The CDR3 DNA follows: TGTGCCAGCAGCCTTGGAGGCAGCACCGGGGAGCTGTTTTTT. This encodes CASSLGGSTGELFF.

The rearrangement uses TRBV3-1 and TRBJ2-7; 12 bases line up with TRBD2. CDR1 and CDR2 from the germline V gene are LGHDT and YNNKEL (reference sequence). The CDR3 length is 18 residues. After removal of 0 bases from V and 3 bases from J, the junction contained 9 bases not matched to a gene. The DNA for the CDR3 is TGTGCCAGCAGCCAAGATCGGCTAGCGGGGGGGCCGAGCTACGAGCAGTACTTC. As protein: CASSQDRLAGGPSYEQYF.

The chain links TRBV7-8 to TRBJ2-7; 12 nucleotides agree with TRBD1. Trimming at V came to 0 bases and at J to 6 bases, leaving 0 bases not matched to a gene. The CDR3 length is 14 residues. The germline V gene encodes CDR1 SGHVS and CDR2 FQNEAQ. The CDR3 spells CASSLAGQGAEQYF. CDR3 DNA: TGTGCCAGCAGCTTAGCGGGACAGGGGGCCGAGCAGTACTTC.

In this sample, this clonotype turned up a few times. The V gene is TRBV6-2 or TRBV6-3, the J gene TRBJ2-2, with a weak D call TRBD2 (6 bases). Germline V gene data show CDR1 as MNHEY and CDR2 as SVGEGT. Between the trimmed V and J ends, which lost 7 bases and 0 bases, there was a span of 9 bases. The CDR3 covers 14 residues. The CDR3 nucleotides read TGTGCCAGCAATAGACTAGCGAACACCGGGGAGCTGTTTTTT. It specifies CASNRLANTGELFF.

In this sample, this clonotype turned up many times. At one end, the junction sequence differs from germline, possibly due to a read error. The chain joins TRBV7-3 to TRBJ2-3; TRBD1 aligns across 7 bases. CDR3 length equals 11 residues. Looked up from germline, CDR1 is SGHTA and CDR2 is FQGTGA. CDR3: CASSLGDSLLF. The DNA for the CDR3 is TGTGCCAGCAGCTTAGGGGACAGTCTTCTTTTT.

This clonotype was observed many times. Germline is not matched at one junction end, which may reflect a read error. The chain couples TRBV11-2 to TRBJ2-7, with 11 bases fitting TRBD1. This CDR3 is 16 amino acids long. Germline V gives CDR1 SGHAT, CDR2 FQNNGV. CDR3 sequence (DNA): TGTGCCAGCAGCCTAGAGTTCCGGACAGGGGGCGGCGAGCAGTACTTC. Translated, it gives CASSLEFRTGGGEQYF.

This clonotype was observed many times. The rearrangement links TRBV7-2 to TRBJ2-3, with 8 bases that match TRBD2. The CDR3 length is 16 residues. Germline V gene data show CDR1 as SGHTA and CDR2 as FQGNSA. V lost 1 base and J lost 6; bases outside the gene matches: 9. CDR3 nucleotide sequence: TGTGCCAGCAGCTTAGGAGGCGGGACTAGAGGTGATACGCAGTATTTT. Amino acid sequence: CASSLGGGTRGDTQYF.

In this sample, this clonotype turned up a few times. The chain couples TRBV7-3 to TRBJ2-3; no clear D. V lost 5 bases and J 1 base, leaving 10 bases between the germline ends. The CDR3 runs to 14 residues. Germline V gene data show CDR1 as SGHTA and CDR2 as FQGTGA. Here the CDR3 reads CASSTDGRTDTQYF. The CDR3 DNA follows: TGTGCCAGCAGCACGGACGGGCGCACAGATACGCAGTATTTT.

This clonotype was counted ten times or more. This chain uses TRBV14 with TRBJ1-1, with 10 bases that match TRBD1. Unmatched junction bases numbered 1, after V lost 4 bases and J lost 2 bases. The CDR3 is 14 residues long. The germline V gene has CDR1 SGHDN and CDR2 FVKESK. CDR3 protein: CASSRDRGNTEAFF. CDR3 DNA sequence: TGTGCCAGCAGCCGGGACAGGGGAAACACTGAAGCTTTCTTT. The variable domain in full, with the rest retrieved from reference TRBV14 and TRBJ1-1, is EAGVTQFPSHSVIEKGQTVTLRCDPISGHDNLYWYRRVMGKEIKFLLHFVKESKQDESGMPNNRFLAERTGGTYSTLKVQPAELEDSGVYFCASSRDRGNTEAFFGQGTRLTVV.

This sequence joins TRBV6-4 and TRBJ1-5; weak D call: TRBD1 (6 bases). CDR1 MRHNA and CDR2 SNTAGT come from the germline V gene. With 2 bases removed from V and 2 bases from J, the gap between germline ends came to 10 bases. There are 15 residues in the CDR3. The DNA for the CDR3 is TGTGCCAGCAGTGACCAGCCAGGGGGCAATCAGCCCCAGCATTTT. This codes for CASSDQPGGNQPQHF.

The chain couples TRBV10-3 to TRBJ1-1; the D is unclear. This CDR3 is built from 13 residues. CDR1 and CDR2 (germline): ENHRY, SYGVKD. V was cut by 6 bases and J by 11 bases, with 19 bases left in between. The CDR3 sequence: CAIRPVLAVNAFF. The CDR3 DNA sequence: TGTGCCATCAGACCAGTACTGGCGGTAAATGCTTTCTTT.

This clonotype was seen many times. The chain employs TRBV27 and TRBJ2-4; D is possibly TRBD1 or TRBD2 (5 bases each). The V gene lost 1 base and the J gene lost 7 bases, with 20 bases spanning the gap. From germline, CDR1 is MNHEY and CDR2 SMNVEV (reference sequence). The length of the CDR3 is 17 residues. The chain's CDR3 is CASSLYGSGRDGNIQYF. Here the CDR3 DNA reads TGTGCCAGCAGTTTATATGGTTCGGGCAGGGACGGGAACATTCAGTACTTC.

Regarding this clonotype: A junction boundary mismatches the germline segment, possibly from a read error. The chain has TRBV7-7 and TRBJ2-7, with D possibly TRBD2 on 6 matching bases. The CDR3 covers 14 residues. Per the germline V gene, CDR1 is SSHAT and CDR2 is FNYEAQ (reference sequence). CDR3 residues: CASSPGGKQLEQYF. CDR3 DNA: TGTGCTAGCAGCCCCGGAGGGAAGCAGCTAGAGCAGTACTTC. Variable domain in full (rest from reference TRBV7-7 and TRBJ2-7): GAGVSQSPRYKVTKRGQDVTLRCDPISSHATLYWYQQALGQGPEFLTYFNYEAQPDKSGLPSDRFSAERPEGSISTLTIQRTEQRDSAMYRCASSPGGKQLEQYFGPGTRLTVT.

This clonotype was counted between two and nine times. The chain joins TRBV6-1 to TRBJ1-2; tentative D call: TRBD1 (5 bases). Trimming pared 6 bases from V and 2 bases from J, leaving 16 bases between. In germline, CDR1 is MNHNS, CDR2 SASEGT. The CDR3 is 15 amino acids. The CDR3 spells CASSKGPEQNYGYTF. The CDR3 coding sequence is TGTGCCAGCAGCAAGGGGCCGGAGCAAAACTATGGCTACACCTTC.

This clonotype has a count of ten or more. CDR3 sequence (DNA): TGCAGCGTGGGAACAGGGCTCTCCTACAATGAGCAGTTCTTC. Amino acids: CSVGTGLSYNEQFF. This chain joins TRBV29-1 and TRBJ2-1, with a weak D call TRBD1 (6 bases). The CDR3 totals 14 residues. Per germline, CDR1 SQVTM and CDR2 ANQGSEA. V lost 6 bases to trimming and J lost 0 bases, with 12 bases between them.

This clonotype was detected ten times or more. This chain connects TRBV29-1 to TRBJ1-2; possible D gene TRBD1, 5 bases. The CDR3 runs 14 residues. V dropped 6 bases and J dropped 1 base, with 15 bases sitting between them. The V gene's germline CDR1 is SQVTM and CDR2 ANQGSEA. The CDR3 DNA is TGCAGCGTGACGAAGGTCCAGGGTAACTATGGCTACACCTTC. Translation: CSVTKVQGNYGYTF.

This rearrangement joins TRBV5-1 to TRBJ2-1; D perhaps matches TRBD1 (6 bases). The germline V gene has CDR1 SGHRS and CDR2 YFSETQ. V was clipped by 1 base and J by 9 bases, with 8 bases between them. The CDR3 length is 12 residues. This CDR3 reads CASSLQGSEQFF. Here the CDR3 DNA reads TGCGCCAGCAGCTTGCAGGGGAGTGAGCAGTTCTTC.

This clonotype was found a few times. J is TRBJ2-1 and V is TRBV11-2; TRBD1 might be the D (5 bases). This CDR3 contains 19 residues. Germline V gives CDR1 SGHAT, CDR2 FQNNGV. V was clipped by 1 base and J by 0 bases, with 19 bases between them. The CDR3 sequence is CASSLVNRWLRSSYNEQFF. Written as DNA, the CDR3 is TGTGCCAGCAGCTTAGTCAACAGGTGGCTCCGCAGCTCCTACAATGAGCAGTTCTTC. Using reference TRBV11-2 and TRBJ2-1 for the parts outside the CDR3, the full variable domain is EAGVAQSPRYKIIEKRQSVAFWCNPISGHATLYWYQQILGQGPKLLIQFQNNGVVDDSQLPKDRFSAERLKGVDSTLKIQPAKLEDSAVYLCASSLVNRWLRSSYNEQFFGPGTRLTVL.